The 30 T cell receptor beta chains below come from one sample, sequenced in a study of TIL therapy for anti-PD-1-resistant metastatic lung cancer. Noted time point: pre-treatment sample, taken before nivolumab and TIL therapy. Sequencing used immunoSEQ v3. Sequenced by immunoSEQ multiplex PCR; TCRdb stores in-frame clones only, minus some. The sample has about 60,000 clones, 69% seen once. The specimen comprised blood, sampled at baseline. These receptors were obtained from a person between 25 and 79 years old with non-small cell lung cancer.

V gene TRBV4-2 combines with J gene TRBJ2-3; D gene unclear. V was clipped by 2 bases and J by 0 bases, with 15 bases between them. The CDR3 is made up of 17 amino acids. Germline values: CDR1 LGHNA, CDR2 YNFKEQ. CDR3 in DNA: TGTGCCAGCAGCCAATTTATCACCACTACTAGCACAGATACGCAGTATTTT. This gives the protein CASSQFITTTSTDTQYF.

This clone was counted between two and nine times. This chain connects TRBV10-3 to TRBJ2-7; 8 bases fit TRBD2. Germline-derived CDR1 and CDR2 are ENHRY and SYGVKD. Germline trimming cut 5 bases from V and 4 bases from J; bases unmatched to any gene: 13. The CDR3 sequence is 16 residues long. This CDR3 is CAISRSTSGSPYEQYF. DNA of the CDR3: TGTGCCATCAGTCGATCCACCAGCGGGAGCCCATACGAGCAGTACTTC.

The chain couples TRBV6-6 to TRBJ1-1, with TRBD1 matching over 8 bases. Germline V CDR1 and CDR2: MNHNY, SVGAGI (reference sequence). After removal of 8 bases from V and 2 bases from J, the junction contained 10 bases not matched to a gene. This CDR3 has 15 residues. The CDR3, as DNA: TGTGCCAGCGGGGGGAGACAGGGGACTAACACTGAAGCTTTCTTT. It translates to CASGGRQGTNTEAFF.

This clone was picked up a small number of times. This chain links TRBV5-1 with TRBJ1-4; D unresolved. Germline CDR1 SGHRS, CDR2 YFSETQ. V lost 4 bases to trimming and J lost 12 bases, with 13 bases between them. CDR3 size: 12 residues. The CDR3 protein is CASSETGKELFF. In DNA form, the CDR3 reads TGCGCCAGCAGCGAGACCGGGAAGGAACTGTTTTTT.

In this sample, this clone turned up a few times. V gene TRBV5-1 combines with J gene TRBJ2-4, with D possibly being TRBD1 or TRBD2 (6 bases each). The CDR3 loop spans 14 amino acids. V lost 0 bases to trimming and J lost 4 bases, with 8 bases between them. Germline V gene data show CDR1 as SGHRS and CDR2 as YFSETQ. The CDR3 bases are TGCGCCAGCAGCTTGGAGGGGGGAAAAAACATTCAGTACTTC. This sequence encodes CASSLEGGKNIQYF.

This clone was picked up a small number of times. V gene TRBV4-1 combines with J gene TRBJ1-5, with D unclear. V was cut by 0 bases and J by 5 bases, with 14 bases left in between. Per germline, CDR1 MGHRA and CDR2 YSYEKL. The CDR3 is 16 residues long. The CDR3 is CASSQEPGRFDQPQHF. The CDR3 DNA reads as TGCGCCAGCAGCCAAGAACCCGGCAGGTTCGATCAGCCCCAGCATTTT.

The CDR3, as DNA: TGTGCCATCAGTGCGGGAGTGCGAAACACTGAAGCTTTCTTT. Translating gives CAISAGVRNTEAFF. The chain joins TRBV10-3 to TRBJ1-1; no definite D call. Germline CDR1 and CDR2: ENHRY and SYGVKD. V gave up 4 bases and J gave up 2 bases, with 11 bases separating them. This CDR3 comprises 14 residues.

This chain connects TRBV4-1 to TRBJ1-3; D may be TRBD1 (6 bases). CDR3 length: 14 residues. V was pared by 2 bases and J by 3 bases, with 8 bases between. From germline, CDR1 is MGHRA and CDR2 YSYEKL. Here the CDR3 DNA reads TGCGCCAGCAGCCAATACAGGGATGGAAACACCATATATTTT. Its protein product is CASSQYRDGNTIYF.

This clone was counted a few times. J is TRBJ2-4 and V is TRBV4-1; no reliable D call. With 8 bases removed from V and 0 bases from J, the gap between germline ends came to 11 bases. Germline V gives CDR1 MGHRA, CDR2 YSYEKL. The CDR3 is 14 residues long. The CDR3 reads CASERTLAKNIQYF. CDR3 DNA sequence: TGCGCCAGCGAGAGAACACTAGCCAAAAACATTCAGTACTTC.

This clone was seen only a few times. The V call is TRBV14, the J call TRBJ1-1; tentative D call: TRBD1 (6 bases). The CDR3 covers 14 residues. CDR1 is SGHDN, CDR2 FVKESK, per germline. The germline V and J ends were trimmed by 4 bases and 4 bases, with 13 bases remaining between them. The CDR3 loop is CASSPSLGATEAFF. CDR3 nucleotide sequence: TGTGCCAGCAGCCCGTCCTTGGGGGCCACTGAAGCTTTCTTT. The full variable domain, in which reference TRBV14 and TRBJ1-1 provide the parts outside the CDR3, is EAGVTQFPSHSVIEKGQTVTLRCDPISGHDNLYWYRRVMGKEIKFLLHFVKESKQDESGMPNNRFLAERTGGTYSTLKVQPAELEDSGVYFCASSPSLGATEAFFGQGTRLTVV.

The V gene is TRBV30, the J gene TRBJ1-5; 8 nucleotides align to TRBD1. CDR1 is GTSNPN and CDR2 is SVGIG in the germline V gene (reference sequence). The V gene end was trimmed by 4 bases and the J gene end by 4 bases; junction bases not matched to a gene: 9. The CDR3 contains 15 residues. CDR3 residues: CAWKFPDRVNQPQHF. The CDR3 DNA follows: TGTGCCTGGAAGTTTCCGGACAGGGTTAATCAGCCCCAGCATTTT.

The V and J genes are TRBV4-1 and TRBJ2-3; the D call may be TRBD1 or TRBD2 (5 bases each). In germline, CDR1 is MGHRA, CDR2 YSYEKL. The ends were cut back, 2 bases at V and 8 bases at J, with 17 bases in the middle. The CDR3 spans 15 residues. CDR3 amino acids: CASSQNRMRGGTQYF. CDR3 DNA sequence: TGCGCCAGCAGCCAAAACCGCATGAGGGGTGGTACGCAGTATTTT.

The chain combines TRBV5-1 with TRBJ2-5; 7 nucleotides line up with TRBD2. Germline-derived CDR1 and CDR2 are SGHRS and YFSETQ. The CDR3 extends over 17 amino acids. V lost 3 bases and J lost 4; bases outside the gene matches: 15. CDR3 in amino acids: CASSWEGLVGSGETQYF. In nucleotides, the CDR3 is TGCGCCAGCAGCTGGGAGGGTCTAGTAGGTTCGGGAGAGACCCAGTACTTC.

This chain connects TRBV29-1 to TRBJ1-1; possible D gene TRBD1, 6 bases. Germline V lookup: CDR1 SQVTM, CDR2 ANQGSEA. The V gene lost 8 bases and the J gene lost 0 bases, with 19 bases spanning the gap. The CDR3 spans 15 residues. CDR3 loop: CSTSLGGYMNTEAFF. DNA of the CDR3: TGCAGCACCTCACTGGGGGGCTACATGAACACTGAAGCTTTCTTT.

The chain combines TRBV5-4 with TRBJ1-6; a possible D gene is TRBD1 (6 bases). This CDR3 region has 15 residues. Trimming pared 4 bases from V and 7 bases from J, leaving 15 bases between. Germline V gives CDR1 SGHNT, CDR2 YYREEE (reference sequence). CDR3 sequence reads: CASSELRGSNSPLHF. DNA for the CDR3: TGTGCCAGCAGCGAACTCAGGGGTTCGAATTCACCCCTCCACTTT. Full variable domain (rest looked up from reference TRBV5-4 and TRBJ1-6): ETGVTQSPTHLIKTRGQQVTLRCSSQSGHNTVSWYQQALGQGPQFIFQYYREEENGRGNFPPRFSGLQFPNYSSELNVNALELDDSALYLCASSELRGSNSPLHFGNGTRLTVT.

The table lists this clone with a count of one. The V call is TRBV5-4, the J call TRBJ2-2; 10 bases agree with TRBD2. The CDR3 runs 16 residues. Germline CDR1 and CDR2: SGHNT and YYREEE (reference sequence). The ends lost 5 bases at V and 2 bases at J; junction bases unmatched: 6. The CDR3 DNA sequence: TGTGCCAGCAGGCCTGGACTAGCGGCCAACACCGGGGAGCTGTTTTTT. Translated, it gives CASRPGLAANTGELFF.

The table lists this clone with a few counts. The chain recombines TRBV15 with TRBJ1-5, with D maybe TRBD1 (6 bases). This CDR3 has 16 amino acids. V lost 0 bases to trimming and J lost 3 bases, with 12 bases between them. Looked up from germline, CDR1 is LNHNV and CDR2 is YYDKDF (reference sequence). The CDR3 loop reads CATSRDGGASNQPQHF. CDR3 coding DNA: TGTGCCACCAGCAGAGATGGGGGGGCCTCCAATCAGCCCCAGCATTTT.

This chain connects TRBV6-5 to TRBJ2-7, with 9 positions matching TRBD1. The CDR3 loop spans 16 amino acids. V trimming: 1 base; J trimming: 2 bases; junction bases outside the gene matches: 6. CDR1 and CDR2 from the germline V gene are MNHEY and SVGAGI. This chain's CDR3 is CASSYLIGTGPYEQYF. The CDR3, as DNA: TGTGCCAGCAGTTACTTGATCGGGACAGGGCCCTACGAGCAGTACTTC.

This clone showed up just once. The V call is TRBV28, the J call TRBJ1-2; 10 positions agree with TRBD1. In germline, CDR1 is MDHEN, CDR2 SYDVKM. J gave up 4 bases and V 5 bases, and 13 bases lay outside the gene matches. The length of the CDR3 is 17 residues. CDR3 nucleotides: TGTGCCAGCAGTCCATGGACAGGGGGTACATCGTCCTATGGCTACACCTTC. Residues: CASSPWTGGTSSYGYTF.

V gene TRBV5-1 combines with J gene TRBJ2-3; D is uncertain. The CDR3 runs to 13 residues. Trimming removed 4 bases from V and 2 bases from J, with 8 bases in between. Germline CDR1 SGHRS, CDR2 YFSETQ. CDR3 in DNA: TGCGCCAGCAGCCCCAGAACCACAGATACGCAGTATTTT. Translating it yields CASSPRTTDTQYF. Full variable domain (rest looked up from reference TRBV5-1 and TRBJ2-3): KAGVTQTPRYLIKTRGQQVTLSCSPISGHRSVSWYQQTPGQGLQFLFEYFSETQRNKGNFPGRFSGRQFSNSRSEMNVSTLELGDSALYLCASSPRTTDTQYFGPGTRLTVL.

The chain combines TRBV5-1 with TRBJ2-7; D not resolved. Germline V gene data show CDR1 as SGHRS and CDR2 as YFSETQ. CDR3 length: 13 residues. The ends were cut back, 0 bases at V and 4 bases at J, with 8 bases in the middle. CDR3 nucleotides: TGCGCCAGCAGCTTGGAGGCAGAATACGAGCAGTACTTC. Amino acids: CASSLEAEYEQYF.

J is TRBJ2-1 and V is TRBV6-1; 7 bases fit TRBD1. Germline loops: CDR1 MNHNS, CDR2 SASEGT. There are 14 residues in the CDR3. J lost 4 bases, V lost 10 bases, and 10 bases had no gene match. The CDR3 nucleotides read TGTGCCAACCCCGGGACAGCGAATTACAATGAGCAGTTCTTC. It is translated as CANPGTANYNEQFF.

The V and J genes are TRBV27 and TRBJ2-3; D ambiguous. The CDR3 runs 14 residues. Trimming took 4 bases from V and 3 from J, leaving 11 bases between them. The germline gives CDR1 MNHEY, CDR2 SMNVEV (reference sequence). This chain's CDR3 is CASSSTPWTDTQYF. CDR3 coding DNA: TGTGCCAGCAGTTCAACTCCTTGGACAGATACGCAGTATTTT.

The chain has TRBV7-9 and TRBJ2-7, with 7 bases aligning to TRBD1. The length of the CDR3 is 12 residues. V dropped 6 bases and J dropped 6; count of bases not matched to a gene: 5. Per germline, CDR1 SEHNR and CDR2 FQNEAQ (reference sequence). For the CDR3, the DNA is TGTGCCAGCAGTCTTACAGGGGCCGAGCAGTACTTC. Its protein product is CASSLTGAEQYF. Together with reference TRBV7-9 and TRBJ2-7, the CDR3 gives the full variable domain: DTGVSQNPRHKITKRGQNVTFRCDPISEHNRLYWYRQTLGQGPEFLTYFQNEAQLEKSRLLSDRFSAERPKGSFSTLEIQRTEQGDSAMYLCASSLTGAEQYFGPGTRLTVT.

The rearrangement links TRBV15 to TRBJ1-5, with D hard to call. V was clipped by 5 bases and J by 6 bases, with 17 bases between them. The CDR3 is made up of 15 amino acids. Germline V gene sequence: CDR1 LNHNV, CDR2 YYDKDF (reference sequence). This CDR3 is CATSGQTSRVQPQHF. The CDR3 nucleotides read TGTGCCACCAGCGGGCAGACGTCGAGGGTTCAGCCCCAGCATTTT.

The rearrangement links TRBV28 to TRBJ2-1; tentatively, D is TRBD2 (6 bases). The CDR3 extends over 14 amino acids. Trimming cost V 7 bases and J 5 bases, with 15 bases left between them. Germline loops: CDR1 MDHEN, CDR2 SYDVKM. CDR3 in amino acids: CASTYSGENNEQFF. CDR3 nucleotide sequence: TGTGCCAGCACCTACTCGGGGGAAAACAATGAGCAGTTCTTC.

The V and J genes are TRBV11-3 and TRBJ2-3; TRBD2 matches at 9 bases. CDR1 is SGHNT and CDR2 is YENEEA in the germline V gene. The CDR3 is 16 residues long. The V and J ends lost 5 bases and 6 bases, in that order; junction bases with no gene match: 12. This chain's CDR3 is CASSLGSGRAGDTQYF. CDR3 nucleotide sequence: TGTGCCAGCAGCCTAGGTAGCGGGAGAGCGGGGGATACGCAGTATTTT.

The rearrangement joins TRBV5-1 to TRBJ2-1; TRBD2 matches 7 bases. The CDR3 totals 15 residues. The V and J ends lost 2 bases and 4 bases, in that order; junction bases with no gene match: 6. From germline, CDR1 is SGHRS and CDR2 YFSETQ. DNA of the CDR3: TGCGCCAGCAGCTTAACTAGCGCACCTTACAATGAGCAGTTCTTC. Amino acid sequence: CASSLTSAPYNEQFF.

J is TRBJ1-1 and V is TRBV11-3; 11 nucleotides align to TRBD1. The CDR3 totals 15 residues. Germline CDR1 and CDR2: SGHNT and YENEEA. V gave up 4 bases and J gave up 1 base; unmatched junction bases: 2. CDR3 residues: CASSSGQGENTEAFF. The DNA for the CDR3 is TGTGCCAGCAGCTCGGGACAGGGGGAGAACACTGAAGCTTTCTTT.

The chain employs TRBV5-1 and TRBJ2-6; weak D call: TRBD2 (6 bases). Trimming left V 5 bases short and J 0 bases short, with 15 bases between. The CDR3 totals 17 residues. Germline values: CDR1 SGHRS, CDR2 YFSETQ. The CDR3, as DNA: TGCGCCAGCAGTTCGGGACTCATTTCCTCTGGGGCCAACGTCCTGACTTTC. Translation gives CASSSGLISSGANVLTF.